This entry is about one TCR beta chain. These data belong to a study of blood T cell repertoires in COVID-19. At the level of the study: The study drew acute and convalescent COVID-19 samples from the United States, Italy and Spain. The analysed material was cDNA or gDNA that came from T cells, B-cell-depleted T cells, or PBMCs.

Methods used by the authors: Estimates of nucleated cell counts were drawn from the amplification of reference gene primers. Measured with immunoSEQ multiplex PCR; TCRdb has only the in-frame clones, and not every one. That table supplies the V and J calls and clone size; D and trimming were determined from the DNA. The repertoire has tens of thousands of clones, just under 85% of them found once; the top ten carry around 3.3%. The CDR3 length is 15 residues. Between the trimmed V and J ends, which lost 2 bases and 3 bases, there was a span of 15 bases. Germline V gene sequence: CDR1 SGHKS, CDR2 YYEKEE (reference sequence).

The sample consisted of peripheral blood. The TCR sequence derives from a man aged 45 to 65 with acute or convalescent COVID-19. This chain links TRBV5-5 with TRBJ2-7; D might be TRBD1 (7 bases). In DNA, the CDR3 is TGTGCCAGCAGCTTAGAAGGAGGGGGCGGCTACGAGCAGTACTTC. Its protein is CASSLEGGGGYEQYF.